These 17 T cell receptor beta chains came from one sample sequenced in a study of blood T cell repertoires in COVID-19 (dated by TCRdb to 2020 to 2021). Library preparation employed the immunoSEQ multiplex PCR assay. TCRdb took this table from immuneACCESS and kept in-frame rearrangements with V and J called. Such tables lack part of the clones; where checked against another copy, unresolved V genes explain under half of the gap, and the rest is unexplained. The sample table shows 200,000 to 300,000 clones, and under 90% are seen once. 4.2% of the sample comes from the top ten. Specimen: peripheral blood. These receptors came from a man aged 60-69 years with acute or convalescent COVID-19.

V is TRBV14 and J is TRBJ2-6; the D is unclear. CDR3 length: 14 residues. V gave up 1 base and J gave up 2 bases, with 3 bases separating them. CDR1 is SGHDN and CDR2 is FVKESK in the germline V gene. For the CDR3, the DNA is TGTGCCAGCAGCCAAGCGGCTGGGGCCAACGTCCTGACTTTC. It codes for CASSQAAGANVLTF.

CDR3 loop: CACIDTQYF. CDR3 nucleotides: TGTGCCTGTATAGATACGCAGTATTTT. The chain couples TRBV30 to TRBJ2-3; unclear D gene. The CDR3 totals 9 residues. CDR1 is GTSNPN, CDR2 SVGIG, per germline (reference sequence). Deletions cut 6 bases from V and 5 bases from J, with 3 bases between.

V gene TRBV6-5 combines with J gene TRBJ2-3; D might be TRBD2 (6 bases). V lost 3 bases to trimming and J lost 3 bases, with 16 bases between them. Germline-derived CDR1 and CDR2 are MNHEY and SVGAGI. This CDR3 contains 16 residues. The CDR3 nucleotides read TGTGCCAGCAGTTATTTGGGGCGGGAAGAGACAGATACGCAGTATTTT. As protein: CASSYLGREETDTQYF.

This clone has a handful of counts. Here the CDR3 DNA reads TGTGCCAGCAGCCAAGGTCGGAGAATGAACACTGAAGCTTTCTTT. Translating gives CASSQGRRMNTEAFF. The genes are TRBV3-1 (or the pseudogene TRBV3-2) and TRBJ1-1; D remains unclear. The germline V gene encodes CDR1 LGHDT and CDR2 YNNKEL (reference sequence). V lost 1 base and J lost 0, with 9 bases in between. This CDR3 spans 15 amino acids.

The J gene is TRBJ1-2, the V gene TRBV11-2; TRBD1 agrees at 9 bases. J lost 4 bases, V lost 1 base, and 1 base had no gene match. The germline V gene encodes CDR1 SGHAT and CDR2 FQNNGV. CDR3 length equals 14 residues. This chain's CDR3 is CASSLGDRAYGYTF. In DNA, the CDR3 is TGTGCCAGCAGCTTAGGGGACAGGGCCTATGGCTACACCTTC.

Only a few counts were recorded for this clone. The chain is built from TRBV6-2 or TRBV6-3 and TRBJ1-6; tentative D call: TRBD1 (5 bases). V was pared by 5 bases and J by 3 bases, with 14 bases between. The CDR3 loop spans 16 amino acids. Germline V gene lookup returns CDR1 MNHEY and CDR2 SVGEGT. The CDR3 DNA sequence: TGTGCCAGCAGTCACGCCAGGGATGGCTATAATTCACCCCTCCACTTT. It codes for CASSHARDGYNSPLHF.

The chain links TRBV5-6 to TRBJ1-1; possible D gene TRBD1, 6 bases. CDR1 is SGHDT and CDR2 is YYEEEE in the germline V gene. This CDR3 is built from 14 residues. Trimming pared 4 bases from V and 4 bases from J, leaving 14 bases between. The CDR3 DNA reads TGTGCCAGCAGCGCTTCAGGGGTGGGCACTGAAGCTTTCTTT. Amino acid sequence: CASSASGVGTEAFF.

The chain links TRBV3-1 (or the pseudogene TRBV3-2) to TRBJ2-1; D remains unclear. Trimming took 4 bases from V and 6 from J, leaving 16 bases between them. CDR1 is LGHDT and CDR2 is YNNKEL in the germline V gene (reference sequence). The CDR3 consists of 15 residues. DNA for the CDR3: TGTGCCAGCAGCCTCTCTGGTCTAGGCGCCAATGAGCAGTTCTTC. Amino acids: CASSLSGLGANEQFF.

For the CDR3, the DNA is TGTGCCAGCAGTTTTGCCCCGAGACAGTACTTC. Its protein product is CASSFAPRQYF. The chain recombines TRBV28 with TRBJ2-7; no clear D. Trimming shortened V by 3 bases and J by 10 bases, and 10 bases separated the two germline ends. This CDR3 is 11 amino acids long. Germline loops: CDR1 MDHEN, CDR2 SYDVKM.

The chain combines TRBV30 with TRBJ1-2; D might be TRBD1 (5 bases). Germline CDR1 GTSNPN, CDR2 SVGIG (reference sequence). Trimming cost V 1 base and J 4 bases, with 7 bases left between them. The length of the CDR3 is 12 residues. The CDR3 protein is CAWSATAYGYTF. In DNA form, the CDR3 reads TGTGCCTGGAGTGCGACAGCCTATGGCTACACCTTC.

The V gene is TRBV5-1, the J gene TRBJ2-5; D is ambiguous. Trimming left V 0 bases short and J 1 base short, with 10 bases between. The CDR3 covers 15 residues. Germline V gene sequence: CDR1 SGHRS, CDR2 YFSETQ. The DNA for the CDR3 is TGCGCCAGCAGCTTGGGTAGTATCGTCCAAGAGACCCAGTACTTC. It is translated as CASSLGSIVQETQYF.

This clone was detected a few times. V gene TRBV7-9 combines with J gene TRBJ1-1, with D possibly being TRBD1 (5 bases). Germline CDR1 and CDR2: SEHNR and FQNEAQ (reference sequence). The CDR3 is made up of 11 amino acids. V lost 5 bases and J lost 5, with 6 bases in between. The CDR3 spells CASSPGTEAFF. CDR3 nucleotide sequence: TGTGCCAGCAGCCCAGGGACTGAAGCTTTCTTT.

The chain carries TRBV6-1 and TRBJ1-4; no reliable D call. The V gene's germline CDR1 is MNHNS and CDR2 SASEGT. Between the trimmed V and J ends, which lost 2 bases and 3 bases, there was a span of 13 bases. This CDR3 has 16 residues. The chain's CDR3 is CASSELLGGANEKLFF. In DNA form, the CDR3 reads TGTGCCAGCAGTGAACTTCTAGGCGGGGCTAATGAAAAACTGTTTTTT.

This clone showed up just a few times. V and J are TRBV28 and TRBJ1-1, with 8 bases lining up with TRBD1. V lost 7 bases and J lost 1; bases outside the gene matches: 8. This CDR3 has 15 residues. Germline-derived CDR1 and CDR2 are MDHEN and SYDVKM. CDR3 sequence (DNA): TGTGCCAGCACCTTGCCCGGGACAGGGAACACTGAAGCTTTCTTT. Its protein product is CASTLPGTGNTEAFF.

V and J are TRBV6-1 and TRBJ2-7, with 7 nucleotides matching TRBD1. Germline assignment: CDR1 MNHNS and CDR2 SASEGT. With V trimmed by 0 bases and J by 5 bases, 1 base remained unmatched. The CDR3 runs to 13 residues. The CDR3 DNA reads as TGTGCCAGCAGTGAAGCAGGGGGCAACGAGCAGTACTTC. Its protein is CASSEAGGNEQYF.

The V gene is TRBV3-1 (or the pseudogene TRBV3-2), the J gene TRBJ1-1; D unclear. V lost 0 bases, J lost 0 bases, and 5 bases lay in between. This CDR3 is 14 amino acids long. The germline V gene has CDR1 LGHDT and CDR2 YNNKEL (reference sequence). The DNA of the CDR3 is TGTGCCAGCAGCCAAGAGGCCTTGAACACTGAAGCTTTCTTT. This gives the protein CASSQEALNTEAFF.

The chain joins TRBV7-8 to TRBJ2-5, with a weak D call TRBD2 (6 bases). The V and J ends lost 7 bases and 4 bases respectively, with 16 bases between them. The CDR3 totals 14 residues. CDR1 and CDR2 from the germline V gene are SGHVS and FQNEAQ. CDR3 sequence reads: CASNVARGGETQYF. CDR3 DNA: TGTGCCAGCAACGTCGCGCGGGGCGGAGAGACCCAGTACTTC.